This entry is about one T cell receptor (beta chain). The sample originates from a study of T cell clones after liver transplantation. Study at large: A pre-transplant mixed lymphocyte reaction with TCRbeta sequencing defined graft-donor-reactive clones followed in post-transplant blood. Until 12-24 months post-transplant, subjects got standard immunosuppression and no induction.

Sorting of unstimulated PBMCs yielded separate CD3+CD4+ and CD3+CD8+ fractions. The CDR3 has 14 amino acids. Germline V CDR1 and CDR2: SGHTA, FQGNSA. V was clipped by 5 bases and J by 9 bases; unmatched bases: 12. Sequencing used immunoSEQ multiplex PCR; TCRdb keeps in-frame clones, though not all of them. Of roughly 60,000 clones detected, about 70% appear once; the ten largest clones hold about 2.7%. The source was CD4+ T cells from blood, collected at the approximately 16-month timepoint. The source is a human patient who received a liver transplant. Some of the T cells may derive from the graft donor. V usage is TRBV7-2 and J usage is TRBJ2-5, with 7 bases aligning to TRBD1. The CDR3, as DNA: TGTGCCAGCAGCGAAGGGACAGTTATTAGGTCCCAGTACTTC. It is translated as CASSEGTVIRSQYF.